Reported below is one TCR beta chain. Germline V gene lookup returns CDR1 SGHRS and CDR2 YFSETQ. V gave up 0 bases and J gave up 5 bases, with 17 bases separating them. This CDR3 is built from 16 residues. Original processing methods: Amplification of reference gene primers was used by the study to estimate nucleated cell counts. The method was immunoSEQ multiplex PCR; TCRdb's version includes in-frame clones alone and lacks a portion of them. V, J and clone size derive from that table, while D and trimming were established from the DNA sequence. The sample holds roughly 100,000 clones, roughly 90% seen once. The data derive from a study of blood T cell repertoires in COVID-19. Seattle enrolled patients during active infection and tracked them longitudinally.

This clonotype originated in a woman aged 50 to 60 with COVID-19, enrolled during active disease. What was sequenced was peripheral blood. V is TRBV5-1 and J is TRBJ2-5, with D possibly matching TRBD2 (6 bases). CDR3 sequence reads: CASSLGDLLGRETQYF. In DNA, the CDR3 is TGCGCCAGCAGCTTGGGGGACTTACTTGGGCGGGAGACCCAGTACTTC.